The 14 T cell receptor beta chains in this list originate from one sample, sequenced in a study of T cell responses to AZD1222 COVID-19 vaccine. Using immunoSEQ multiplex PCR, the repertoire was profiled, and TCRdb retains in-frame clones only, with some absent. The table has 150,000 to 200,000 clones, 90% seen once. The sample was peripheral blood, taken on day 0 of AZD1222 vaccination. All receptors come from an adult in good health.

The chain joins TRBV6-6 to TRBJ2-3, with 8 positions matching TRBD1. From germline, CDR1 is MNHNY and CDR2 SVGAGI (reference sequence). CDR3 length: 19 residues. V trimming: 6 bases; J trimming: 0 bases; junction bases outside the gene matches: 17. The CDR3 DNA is TGTGCCAGCAGCTCCGACTTCGATGAGACAGGGGTGAGCACAGATACGCAGTATTTT. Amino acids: CASSSDFDETGVSTDTQYF.

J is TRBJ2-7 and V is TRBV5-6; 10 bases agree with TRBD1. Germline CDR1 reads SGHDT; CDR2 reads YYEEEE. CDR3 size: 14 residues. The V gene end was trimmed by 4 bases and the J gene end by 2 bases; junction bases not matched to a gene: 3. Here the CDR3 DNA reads TGTGCCAGCAGCCTGACAGGGGGCACCTACGAGCAGTACTTC. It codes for CASSLTGGTYEQYF.

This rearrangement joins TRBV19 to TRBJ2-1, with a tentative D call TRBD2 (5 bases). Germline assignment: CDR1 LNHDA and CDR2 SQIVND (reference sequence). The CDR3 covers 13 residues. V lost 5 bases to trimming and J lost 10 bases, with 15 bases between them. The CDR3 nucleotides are TGTGCCAGTAGTGTTGGACTGAGAAGCGAGCAGTTCTTC. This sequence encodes CASSVGLRSEQFF.

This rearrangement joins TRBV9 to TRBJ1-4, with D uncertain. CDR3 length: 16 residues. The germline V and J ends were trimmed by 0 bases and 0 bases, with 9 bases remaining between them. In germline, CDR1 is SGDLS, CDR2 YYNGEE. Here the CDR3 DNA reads TGTGCCAGCAGCGTAGGCGACACCTCAACTAATGAAAAACTGTTTTTT. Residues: CASSVGDTSTNEKLFF. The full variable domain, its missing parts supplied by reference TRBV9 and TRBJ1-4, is DSGVTQTPKHLITATGQRVTLRCSPRSGDLSVYWYQQSLDQGLQFLIQYYNGEERAKGNILERFSAQQFPDLHSELNLSSLELGDSALYFCASSVGDTSTNEKLFFGSGTQLSVL.

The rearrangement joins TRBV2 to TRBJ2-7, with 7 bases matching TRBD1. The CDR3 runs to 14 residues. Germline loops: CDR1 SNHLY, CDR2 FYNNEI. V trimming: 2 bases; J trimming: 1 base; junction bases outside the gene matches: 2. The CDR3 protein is CASSEQGVSYEQYF. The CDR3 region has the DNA TGTGCCAGCAGTGAACAGGGGGTTTCCTACGAGCAGTACTTC.

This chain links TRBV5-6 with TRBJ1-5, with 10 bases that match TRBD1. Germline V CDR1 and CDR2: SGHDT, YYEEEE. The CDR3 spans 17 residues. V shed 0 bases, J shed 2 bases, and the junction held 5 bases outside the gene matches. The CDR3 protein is CASSLGQGAGGNQPQHF. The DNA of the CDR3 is TGTGCCAGCAGCTTGGGACAGGGGGCGGGTGGCAATCAGCCCCAGCATTTT.

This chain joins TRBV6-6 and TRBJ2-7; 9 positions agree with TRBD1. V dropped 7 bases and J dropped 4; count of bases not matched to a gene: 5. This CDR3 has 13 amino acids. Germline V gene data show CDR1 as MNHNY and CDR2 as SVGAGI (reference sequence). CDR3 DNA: TGTGCCAGCACCCGGGACAGGGAGTACGAGCAGTACTTC. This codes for CASTRDREYEQYF.

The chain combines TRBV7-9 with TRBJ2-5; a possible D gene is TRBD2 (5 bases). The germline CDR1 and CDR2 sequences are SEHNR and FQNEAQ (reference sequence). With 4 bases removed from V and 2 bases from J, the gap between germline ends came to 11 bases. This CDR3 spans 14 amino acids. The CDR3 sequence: CASSSQRYQETQYF. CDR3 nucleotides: TGTGCCAGCAGCTCACAGCGGTATCAAGAGACCCAGTACTTC.

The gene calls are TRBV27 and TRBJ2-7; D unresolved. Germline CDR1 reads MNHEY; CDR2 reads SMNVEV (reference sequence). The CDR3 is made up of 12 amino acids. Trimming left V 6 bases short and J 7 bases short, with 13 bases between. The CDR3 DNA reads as TGTGCCAGCAGGGGCAGCCCCCCAGAGCAGTACTTC. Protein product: CASRGSPPEQYF.

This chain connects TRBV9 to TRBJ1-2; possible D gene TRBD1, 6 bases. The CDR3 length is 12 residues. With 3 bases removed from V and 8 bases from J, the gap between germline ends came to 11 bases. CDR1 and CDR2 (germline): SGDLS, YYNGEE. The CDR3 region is CASSAGVEGYTF. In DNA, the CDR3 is TGTGCCAGCAGCGCAGGGGTTGAGGGCTACACCTTC.

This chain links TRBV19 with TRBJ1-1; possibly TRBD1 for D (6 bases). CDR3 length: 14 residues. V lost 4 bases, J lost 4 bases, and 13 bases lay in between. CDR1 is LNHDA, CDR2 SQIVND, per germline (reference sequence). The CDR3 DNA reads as TGTGCCAGTAGTAGTTCGGGGGCGTTCACTGAAGCTTTCTTT. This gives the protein CASSSSGAFTEAFF.

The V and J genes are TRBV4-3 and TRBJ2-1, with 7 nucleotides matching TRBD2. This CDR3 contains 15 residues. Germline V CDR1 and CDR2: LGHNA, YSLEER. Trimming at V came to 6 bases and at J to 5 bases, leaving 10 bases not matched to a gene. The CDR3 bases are TGCGCCAGCAGGGGAGACATAGCGGGCAACAATGAGCAGTTCTTC. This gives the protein CASRGDIAGNNEQFF.

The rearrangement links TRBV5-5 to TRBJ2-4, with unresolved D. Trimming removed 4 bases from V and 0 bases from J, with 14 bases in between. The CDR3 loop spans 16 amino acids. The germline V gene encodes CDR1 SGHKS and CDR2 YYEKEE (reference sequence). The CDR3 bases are TGTGCCAGCAGCCCAGATTGGGTGGGAGCCAAAAACATTCAGTACTTC. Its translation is CASSPDWVGAKNIQYF.

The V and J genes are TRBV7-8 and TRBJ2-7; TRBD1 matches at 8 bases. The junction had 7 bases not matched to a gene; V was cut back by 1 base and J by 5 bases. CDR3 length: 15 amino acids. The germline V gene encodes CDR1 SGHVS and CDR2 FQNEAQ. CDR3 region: CASSLERQGRNEQYF. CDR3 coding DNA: TGTGCCAGCAGCTTAGAGCGACAGGGGCGGAACGAGCAGTACTTC.